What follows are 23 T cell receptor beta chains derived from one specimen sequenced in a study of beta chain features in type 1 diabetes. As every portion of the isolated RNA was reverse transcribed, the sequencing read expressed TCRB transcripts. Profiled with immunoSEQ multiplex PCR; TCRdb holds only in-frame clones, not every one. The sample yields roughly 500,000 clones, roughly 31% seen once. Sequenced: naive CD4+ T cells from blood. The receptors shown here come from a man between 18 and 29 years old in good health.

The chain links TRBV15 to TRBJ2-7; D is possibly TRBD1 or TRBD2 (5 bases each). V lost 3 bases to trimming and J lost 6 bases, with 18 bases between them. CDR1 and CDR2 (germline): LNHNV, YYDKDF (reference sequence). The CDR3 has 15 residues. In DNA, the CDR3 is TGTGCCACCAGCAGCGGGACCGCCGCATCCGGCGAGCAGTACTTC. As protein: CATSSGTAASGEQYF.

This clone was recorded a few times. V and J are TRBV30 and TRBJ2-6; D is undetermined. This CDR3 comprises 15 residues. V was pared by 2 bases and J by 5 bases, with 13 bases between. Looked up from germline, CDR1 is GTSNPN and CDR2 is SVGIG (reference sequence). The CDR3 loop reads CAWSTRSLRANVLTF. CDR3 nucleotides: TGTGCCTGGAGTACGCGGAGCCTTAGGGCCAACGTCCTGACTTTC. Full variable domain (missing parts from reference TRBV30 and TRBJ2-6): SQTIHQWPATLVQPVGSPLSLECTVEGTSNPNLYWYRQAAGRGLQLLFYSVGIGQISSEVPQNLSASRPQDRQFILSSKKLLLSDSGFYLCAWSTRSLRANVLTFGAGSRLTVL.

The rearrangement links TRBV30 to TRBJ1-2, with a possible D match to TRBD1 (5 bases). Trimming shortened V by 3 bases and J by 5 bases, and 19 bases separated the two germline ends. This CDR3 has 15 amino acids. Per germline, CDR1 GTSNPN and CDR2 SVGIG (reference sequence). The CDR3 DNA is TGTGCCTGGAGCGCGGCTAGGGCAGGGCCATATGGCTACACCTTC. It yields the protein CAWSAARAGPYGYTF.

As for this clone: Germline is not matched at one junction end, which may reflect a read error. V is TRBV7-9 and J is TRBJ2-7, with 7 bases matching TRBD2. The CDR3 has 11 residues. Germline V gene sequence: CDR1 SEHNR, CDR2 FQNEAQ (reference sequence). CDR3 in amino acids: CASSLADKQYF. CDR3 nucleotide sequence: TGTGCCAGCAGCCTAGCGGACAAGCAGTACTTC.

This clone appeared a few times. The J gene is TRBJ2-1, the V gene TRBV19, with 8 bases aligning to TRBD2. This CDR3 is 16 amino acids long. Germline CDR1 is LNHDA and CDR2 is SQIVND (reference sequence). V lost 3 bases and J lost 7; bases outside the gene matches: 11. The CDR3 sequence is CASSISAAGAKNEQFF. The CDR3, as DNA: TGTGCCAGTAGTATTTCGGCAGCGGGAGCTAAGAATGAGCAGTTCTTC.

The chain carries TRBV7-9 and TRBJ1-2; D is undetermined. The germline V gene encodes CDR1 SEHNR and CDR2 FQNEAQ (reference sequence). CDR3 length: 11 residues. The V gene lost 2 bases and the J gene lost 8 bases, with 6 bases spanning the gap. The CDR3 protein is CASSLIEGYTF. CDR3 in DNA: TGTGCCAGCAGCTTAATCGAGGGCTACACCTTC.

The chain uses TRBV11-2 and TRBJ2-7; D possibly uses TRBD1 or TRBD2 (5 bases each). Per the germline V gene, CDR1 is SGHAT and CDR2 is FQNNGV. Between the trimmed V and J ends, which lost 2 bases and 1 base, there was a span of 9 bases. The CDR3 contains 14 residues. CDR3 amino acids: CASSLRGISYEQYF. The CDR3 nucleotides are TGTGCCAGCAGCTTACGGGGCATATCCTACGAGCAGTACTTC.

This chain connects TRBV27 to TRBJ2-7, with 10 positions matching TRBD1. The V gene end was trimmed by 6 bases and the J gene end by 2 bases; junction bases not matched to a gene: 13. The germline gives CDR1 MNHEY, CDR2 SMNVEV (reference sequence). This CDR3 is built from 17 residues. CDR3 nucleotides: TGTGCCAGCAGCTGGCCTTGGGGACAGGGGACGACCTACGAGCAGTACTTC. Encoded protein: CASSWPWGQGTTYEQYF.

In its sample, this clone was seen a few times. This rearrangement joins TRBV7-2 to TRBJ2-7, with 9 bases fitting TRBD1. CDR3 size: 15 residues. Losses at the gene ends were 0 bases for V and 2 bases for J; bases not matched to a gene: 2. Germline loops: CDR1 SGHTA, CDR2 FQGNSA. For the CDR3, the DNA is TGTGCCAGCAGCTTAGCGACAGGGGGGGCCTACGAGCAGTACTTC. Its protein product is CASSLATGGAYEQYF.

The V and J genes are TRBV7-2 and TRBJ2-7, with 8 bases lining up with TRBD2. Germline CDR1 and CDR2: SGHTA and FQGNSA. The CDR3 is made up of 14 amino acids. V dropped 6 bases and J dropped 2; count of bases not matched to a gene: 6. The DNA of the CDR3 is TGTGCCAGCAGATCCAGCGGGAGACCCTACGAGCAGTACTTC. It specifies CASRSSGRPYEQYF.

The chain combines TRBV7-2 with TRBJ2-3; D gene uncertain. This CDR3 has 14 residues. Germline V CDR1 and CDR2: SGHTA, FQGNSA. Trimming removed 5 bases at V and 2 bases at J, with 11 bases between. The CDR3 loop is CASSLRHATDTQYF. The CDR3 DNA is TGTGCCAGCAGCCTCCGACACGCCACAGATACGCAGTATTTT.

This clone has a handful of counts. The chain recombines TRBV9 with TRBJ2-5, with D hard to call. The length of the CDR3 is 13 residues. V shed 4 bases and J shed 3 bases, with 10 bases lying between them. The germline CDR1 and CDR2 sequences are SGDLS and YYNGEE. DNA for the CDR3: TGTGCCAGCAGCCCTCACCTTAAAGAGACCCAGTACTTC. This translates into CASSPHLKETQYF.

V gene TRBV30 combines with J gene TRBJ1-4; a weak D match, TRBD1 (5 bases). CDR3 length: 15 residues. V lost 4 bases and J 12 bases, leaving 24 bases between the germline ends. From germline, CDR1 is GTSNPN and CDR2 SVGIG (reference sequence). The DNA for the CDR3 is TGTGCCTGGACTCTCACCGGGACGGATCCCGGAGAACTGTTTTTT. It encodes CAWTLTGTDPGELFF.

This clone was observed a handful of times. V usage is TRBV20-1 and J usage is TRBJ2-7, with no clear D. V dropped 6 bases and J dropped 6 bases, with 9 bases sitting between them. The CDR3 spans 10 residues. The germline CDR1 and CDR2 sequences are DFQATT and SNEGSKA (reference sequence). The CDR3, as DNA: TGCAGTGCCACTTCCGTCGAGCAGTACTTC. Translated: CSATSVEQYF.

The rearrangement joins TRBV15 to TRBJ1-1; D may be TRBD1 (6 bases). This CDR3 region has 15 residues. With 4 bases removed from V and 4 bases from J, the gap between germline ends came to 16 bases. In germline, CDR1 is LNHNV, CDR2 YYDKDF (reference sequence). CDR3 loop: CATSTIQGAATEAFF. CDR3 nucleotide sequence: TGTGCCACCAGCACTATACAGGGAGCGGCCACTGAAGCTTTCTTT.

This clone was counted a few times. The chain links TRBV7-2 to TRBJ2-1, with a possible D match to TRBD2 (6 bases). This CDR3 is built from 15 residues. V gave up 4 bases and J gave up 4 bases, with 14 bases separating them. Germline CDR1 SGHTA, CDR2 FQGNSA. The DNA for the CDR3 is TGTGCCAGCAGCTCATGGACTAACCCATACAATGAGCAGTTCTTC. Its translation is CASSSWTNPYNEQFF.

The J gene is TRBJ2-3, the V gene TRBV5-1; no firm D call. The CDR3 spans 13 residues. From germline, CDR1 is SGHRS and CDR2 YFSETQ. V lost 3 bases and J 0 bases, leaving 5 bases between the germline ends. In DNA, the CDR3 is TGCGCCAGCAGCTGGGCTAGCACAGATACGCAGTATTTT. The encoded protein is CASSWASTDTQYF.

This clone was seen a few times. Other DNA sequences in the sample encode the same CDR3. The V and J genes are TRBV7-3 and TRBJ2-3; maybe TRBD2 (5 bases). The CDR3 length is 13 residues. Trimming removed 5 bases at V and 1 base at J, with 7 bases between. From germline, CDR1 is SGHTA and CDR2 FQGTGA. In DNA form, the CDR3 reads TGTGCCAGCAGCCTCGGGGGCACAGATACGCAGTATTTT. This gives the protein CASSLGGTDTQYF.

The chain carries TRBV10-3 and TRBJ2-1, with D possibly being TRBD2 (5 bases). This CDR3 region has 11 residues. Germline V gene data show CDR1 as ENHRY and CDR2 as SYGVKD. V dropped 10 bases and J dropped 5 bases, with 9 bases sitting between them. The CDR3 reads CASRGNNEQFF. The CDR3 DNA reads TGTGCCAGCCGAGGGAACAATGAGCAGTTCTTC.

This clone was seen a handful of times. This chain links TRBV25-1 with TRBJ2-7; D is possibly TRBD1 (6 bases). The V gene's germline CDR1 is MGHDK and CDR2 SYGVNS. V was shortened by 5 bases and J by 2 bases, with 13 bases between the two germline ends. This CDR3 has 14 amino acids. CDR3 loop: CASSTGNLPYEQYF. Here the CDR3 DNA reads TGTGCCAGCAGTACAGGGAACTTACCCTACGAGCAGTACTTC.

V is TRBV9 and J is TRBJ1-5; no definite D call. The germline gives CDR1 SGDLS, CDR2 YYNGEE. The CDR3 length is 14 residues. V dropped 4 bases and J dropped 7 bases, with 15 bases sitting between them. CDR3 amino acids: CASSPGRARQPQHF. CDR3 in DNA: TGTGCCAGCAGCCCCGGAAGGGCGAGGCAGCCCCAGCATTTT.

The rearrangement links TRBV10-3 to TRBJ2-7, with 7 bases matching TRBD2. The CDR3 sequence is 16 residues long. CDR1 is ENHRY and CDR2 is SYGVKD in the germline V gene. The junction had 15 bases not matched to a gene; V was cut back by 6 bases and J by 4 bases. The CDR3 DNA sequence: TGTGCCATCAGGGGAGCTAGCGGCCTCACTCCATACGAGCAGTACTTC. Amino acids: CAIRGASGLTPYEQYF.

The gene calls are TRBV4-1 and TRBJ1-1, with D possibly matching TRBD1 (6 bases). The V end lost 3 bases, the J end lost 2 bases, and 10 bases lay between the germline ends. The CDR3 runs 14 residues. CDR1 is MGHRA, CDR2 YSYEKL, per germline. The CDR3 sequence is CASSHYRDNTEAFF. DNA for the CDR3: TGCGCCAGCAGCCATTACAGGGACAACACTGAAGCTTTCTTT.